Each of the 5 T cell receptor beta chains below was sequenced from the same sample in a study of circulating CD8 cells and anti-PD-1 response in melanoma. Sorting of live CD3+CD8+TCRalphabeta+ cells by PD-1 and/or TIGIT gave four subsets. The QIAseq Immune Repertoire TCR panel built the libraries from about 16 ng of total RNA. MiXCR was run by TCRdb on the reads, yielding one entry per CDR3 protein. The table lists about 530 distinct CDR3 sequences, roughly 5.1% of them singletons. Sample: CD8+ T cells from PBMCs, taken at baseline or after one month of anti-PD-1 therapy (not recorded which). These receptor sequences come from a human donor with melanoma.

In the case of this clonotype: This may be a read error: a much more frequent sequence differs by one nucleotide. The chain combines TRBV12-3 or TRBV12-4 with TRBJ2-5; D is uncertain. The CDR3 sequence is 13 residues long. The CDR3 spells CAGSLPEGETQYF. In nucleotides, the CDR3 is TGTGCCGGCAGTTTGCCCGAAGGGGAGACCCAGTACTTC.

This clonotype was recorded a few times. A much larger clone is a single base away; this may be a read error. In DNA form, the CDR3 reads TGTGCCAGCTGTGAATTGACAGGGGACTACGAGCAGTACTTC. This gives the protein CASCELTGDYEQYF. The chain employs TRBV25-1 and TRBJ2-7, with 8 bases fitting TRBD1. Germline loops: CDR1 MGHDK, CDR2 SYGVNS. The CDR3 totals 14 residues.

This clonotype is large within its sample. This chain links TRBV7-2 with TRBJ2-7, with D unclear. V lost 1 base to trimming and J lost 4 bases, with 11 bases between them. The CDR3 totals 14 residues. Germline assignment: CDR1 SGHTA and CDR2 FQGNSA. Here the CDR3 DNA reads TGTGCCAGCAGCTTAGGGGTTTCCCTTTACGAGCAGTACTTC. Encoded protein: CASSLGVSLYEQYF. The full variable domain, its missing parts supplied by reference TRBV7-2 and TRBJ2-7, is GAGVSQSPSNKVTEKGKDVELRCDPISGHTALYWYRQSLGQGLEFLIYFQGNSAPDKSGLPSDRFSAERTGGSVSTLTIQRTQQEDSAVYLCASSLGVSLYEQYFGPGTRLTVT.

By sample fraction, this clonotype is medium-sized. The chain employs TRBV20-1 and TRBJ1-1; D ambiguous. V was trimmed by 0 bases and J by 0 bases, leaving 11 bases between them. Germline CDR1 reads DFQATT; CDR2 reads SNEGSKA (reference sequence). The CDR3 totals 15 residues. The CDR3 sequence: CSARDSRLVNTEAFF. The CDR3 DNA reads as TGCAGTGCTAGAGATAGTCGGCTGGTGAACACTGAAGCTTTCTTT.

This clonotype is judged large. The chain is built from TRBV4-3 and TRBJ2-1; weak D call: TRBD2 (5 bases). The CDR3 loop spans 16 amino acids. Germline-derived CDR1 and CDR2 are LGHNA and YSLEER. Trimming left V 0 bases short and J 4 bases short, with 13 bases between. In DNA form, the CDR3 reads TGCGCCAGCAGCCAAGATAGAGCGACTACATACAATGAGCAGTTCTTC. It translates to CASSQDRATTYNEQFF.